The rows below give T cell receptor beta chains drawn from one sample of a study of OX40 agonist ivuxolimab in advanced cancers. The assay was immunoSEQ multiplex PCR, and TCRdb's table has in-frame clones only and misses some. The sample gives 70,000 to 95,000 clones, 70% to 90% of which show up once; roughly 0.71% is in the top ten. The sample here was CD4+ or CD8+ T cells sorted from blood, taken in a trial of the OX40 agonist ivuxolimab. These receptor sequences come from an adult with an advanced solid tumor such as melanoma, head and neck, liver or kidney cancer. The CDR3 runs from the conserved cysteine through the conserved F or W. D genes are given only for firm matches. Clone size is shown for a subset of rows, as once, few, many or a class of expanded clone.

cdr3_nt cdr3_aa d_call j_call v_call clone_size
TGTGCCAGCAGTTGGGTGGCAGGGCTTCAGCCCCAGCATTTT CASSWVAGLQPQHF NA TRBJ1-5 TRBV28 NA
TGCGCCAGCAGCCAAGACCAGGGAAAGGGGCAGCCCCAGCATTTT CASSQDQGKGQPQHF NA TRBJ1-5 TRBV4-1 NA
TGTGCCAGCTCCGGGGACAGGGACGACTACGAGCAGTACTTC CASSGDRDDYEQYF TRBD1 TRBJ2-7 TRBV18 NA
TGTGCCAGCAGTTTCTCGGGGGGGCTAGCGGCCTTAGGCAATGAGCAGTTCTTC CASSFSGGLAALGNEQFF TRBD2 TRBJ2-1 TRBV28 NA
TGTGCCAGCAGCAAACTAGCGGGAGGTACGCAGTATTTT CASSKLAGGTQYF TRBD2 TRBJ2-3 TRBV2 NA
TGTGCCAGCTCACCACCTCCTTGGACAAAAGAGACCCAGTACTTC CASSPPPWTKETQYF NA TRBJ2-5 TRBV18 NA
TGTGCCAGCAGCCCGACTCTAGCATCAGATACGCAGTATTTT CASSPTLASDTQYF NA TRBJ2-3 TRBV7-3 NA
TGTGCCAGCAGACCCTACCAAGGTGGCACCGGGGAGCTGTTTTTT CASRPYQGGTGELFF NA TRBJ2-2 TRBV6-4 NA
TGTGCCAGCAGCCCTCAGGGGAATCAGCCCCAGCATTTT CASSPQGNQPQHF NA TRBJ1-5 TRBV14 NA
TGTGCCAGTAGTATCGGACGGGTCCAAGAGACCCAGTACTTC CASSIGRVQETQYF NA TRBJ2-5 TRBV19 NA
TGTGCCAGCAGCTTAGTAGGCGGGGAGCTGTTTTTT CASSLVGGELFF NA TRBJ2-2 TRBV7-2 NA
TGTGCCAGCAGCTTCCGACTAGCGGGAGTTTATCTCGCGAATGAGCAGTTCTTC CASSFRLAGVYLANEQFF TRBD2 TRBJ2-1 TRBV5-4 NA
TGTGCCAGCAGTTCGGTTGGTCCGGAAGGAGGCTACACCTTC CASSSVGPEGGYTF NA TRBJ1-2 TRBV6-5 NA
TGTGCCAGCAGCCGTGAAAAAGGGCTTTCTACGCAGTATTTT CASSREKGLSTQYF NA TRBJ2-3 TRBV5-6 NA
TGTGCCAGCAGCTTGAACAGACAAGAGACCCAGTACTTC CASSLNRQETQYF NA TRBJ2-5 TRBV7-2 NA
TGCGCCAGCAACAGGGACGACGGGGACACCATATATTTT CASNRDDGDTIYF NA TRBJ1-3 TRBV5-1 NA
TGCGCCAGCAGGAGGAGGCAGGGGGTAGATACGCAGTATTTT CASRRRQGVDTQYF TRBD1 TRBJ2-3 TRBV10-2 once
TGTGCCAGCAGTTTAACCCAACTCTATGGCTACACCTTC CASSLTQLYGYTF NA TRBJ1-2 TRBV28 few
TGTGCCAGCAGTGAGACAGGGGAGGATGGCTACACCTTC CASSETGEDGYTF TRBD1 TRBJ1-2 TRBV25-1 NA
TGTGCCAGCAGCAAACTAGCGGGAGGGCCCCGTATGAATGAGCAGTTCTTC CASSKLAGGPRMNEQFF TRBD2 TRBJ2-1 TRBV7-6 NA